This section outlines one T cell receptor (beta chain) sequence together with its context. Antigen: not known. 60 Vbeta and 13 Jbeta primers were used in PCR. This table comes from immunoSEQ multiplex PCR, and its TCRdb copy is limited to in-frame clones, with some not included. In the table there are 200,000 or so clones, roughly four fifths of which are singletons. With 3 bases removed from V and 5 bases from J, the gap between germline ends came to 16 bases. This CDR3 region has 15 residues. Germline CDR1 MNHEY, CDR2 SMNVEV (reference sequence). The donors were healthy bone marrow donors. The data stem from a study of cytomegalovirus exposure and HLA in healthy donors. Study results and caveats: TRBV6-2, TRBV6-3 and other indistinguishable V segments were excluded.

This TCR was sampled from a woman between 18 and 29 years old in good health and CMV-seronegative. The chain carries TRBV27 and TRBJ2-5; weak D call: TRBD2 (6 bases). Sample: PBMCs. CDR3 sequence (DNA): TGTGCCAGCAGTTTCGGGGGAGAGGGTTCGGAGACCCAGTACTTC. Translation: CASSFGGEGSETQYF.